This TCR beta chain was found in a study of cytomegalovirus exposure and HLA in healthy donors. In germline, CDR1 is SGHVS, CDR2 FQNEAQ. This CDR3 comprises 14 residues. Trimming pared 3 bases from V and 6 bases from J, leaving 15 bases between. The PCR ran on 60 Vbeta and 13 Jbeta primers. Libraries were prepared by immunoSEQ multiplex PCR; TCRdb keeps only in-frame clonotypes and omits some of them. This repertoire shows approximately 150,000 clones, about four fifths found once; its top ten account for 4.8%. The receptor's source is a young man in good health and CMV-seronegative. The V call is TRBV7-8, the J call TRBJ2-7, with D perhaps matching TRBD1 (5 bases). The sequenced sample consisted of PBMCs. The CDR3 coding sequence is TGTGCCAGCAGCTTCAAGTCGGACAACGCCGAGCAGTACTTC. Its protein product is CASSFKSDNAEQYF.